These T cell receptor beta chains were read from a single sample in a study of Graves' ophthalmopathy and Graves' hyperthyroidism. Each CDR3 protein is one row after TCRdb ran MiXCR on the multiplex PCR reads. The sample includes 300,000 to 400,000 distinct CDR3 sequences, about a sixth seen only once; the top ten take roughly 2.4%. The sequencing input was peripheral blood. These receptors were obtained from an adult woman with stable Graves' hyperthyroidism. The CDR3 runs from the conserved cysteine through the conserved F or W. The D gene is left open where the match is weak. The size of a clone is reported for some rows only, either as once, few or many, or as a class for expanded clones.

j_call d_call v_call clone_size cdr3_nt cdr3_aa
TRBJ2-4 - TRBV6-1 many TGTGCCAGCAGTGATAGCGTCCCCAAAAACATTCAGTACTTC CASSDSVPKNIQYF
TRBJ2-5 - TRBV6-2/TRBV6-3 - TGTGCCAGCAGCCTAACAAGGACTGAGGAGACCCAGTACTTC CASSLTRTEETQYF
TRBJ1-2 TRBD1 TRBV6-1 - TGTGCCAGCAGGAAAGACAGGGGAATTCTCTATGGCTACACCTTC CASRKDRGILYGYTF
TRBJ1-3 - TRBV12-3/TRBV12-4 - TGTGCCAGCAGTTTTCCGGGTCGTTCTGGAAACACCATATATTTT CASSFPGRSGNTIYF
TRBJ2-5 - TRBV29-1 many TGCAGCGTTGAATGGCAAACTGGCGTGGAGACCCAGTACTTC CSVEWQTGVETQYF
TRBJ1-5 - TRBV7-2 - TGTGCCAGCAGCTTAAATGGGGGGTCGGGCCAGCCCCAGCATTTT CASSLNGGSGQPQHF
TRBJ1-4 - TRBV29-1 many TGCAGCGTTGAAGGGCGGGAAGATGAAAAACTGTTTTTT CSVEGREDEKLFF
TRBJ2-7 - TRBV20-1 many TGCAGTGCTAGGACTGTAGACAGGTCCTACGAGCAGTACTTC CSARTVDRSYEQYF
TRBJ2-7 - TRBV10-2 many TGCGCCAGCAGCGCCGGAGCGACCGTGGAGCAGTACTTC CASSAGATVEQYF
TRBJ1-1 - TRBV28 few TGTGCCAGCAGTTCGCCGGGGAGCGCTAGGGGTGAAGCTTTCTTT CASSSPGSARGEAFF
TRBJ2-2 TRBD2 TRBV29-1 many TGCAGCGTCAAAGGACTAGCGGGAGGGAGGAACACCGGGGAGCTGTTTTTT CSVKGLAGGRNTGELFF
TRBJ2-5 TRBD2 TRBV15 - TGTGCCACCAGCAGAGATTGGGTAGCGGGCCCCCAAGAGAGCCAGGACTTC CATSRDWVAGPQESQDF
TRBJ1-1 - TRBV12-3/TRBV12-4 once TGTGCCAGCAGCCGCGCGAGTACTGTGAACACTGAAGCTTTCTTT CASSRASTVNTEAFF
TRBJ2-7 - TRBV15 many TGTGCCACCAGCAGAGATAGAAGGGCCGAGCAGTACTTC CATSRDRRAEQYF
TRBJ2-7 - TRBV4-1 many TGCGCCAGCAGCCAAGCTGGATTCTACGAGCAGTACTTC CASSQAGFYEQYF
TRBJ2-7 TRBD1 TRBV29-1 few TGCAGCACCCGGGACAGGGATTACGAGCAGTACTTC CSTRDRDYEQYF
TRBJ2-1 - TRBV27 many TGTGCCAGCAGTGATAAGCAGACCTCCTACAATGAGCAGTTCTTC CASSDKQTSYNEQFF
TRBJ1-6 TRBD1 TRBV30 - TGTGCCTGGAGAGAAAATCGACAGGGGCTTAATTCACCCCTCCACTTT CAWRENRQGLNSPLHF
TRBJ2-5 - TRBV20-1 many TGCAGTGCTAGCCCTAGACAAGAGACCCAGTACTTC CSASPRQETQYF
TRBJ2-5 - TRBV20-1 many TGCGCAATAAGGCTTCTGGAGACCCAGTACTTC CAIRLLETQYF
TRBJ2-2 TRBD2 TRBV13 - TGTGCCAGCAGCCTACGGACTAGTGCGAACACCGGGGAGCTGTTTTTT CASSLRTSANTGELFF
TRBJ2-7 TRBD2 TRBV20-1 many TGCAGTGCTAAAACACCGGGACTAGCGATATCCTACGAGCAGTACTTC CSAKTPGLAISYEQYF
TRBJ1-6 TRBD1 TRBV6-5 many TGTGCCAGCAGCGGGAGTGAGACAGGGGCTAATTCACCCCTCCACTTT CASSGSETGANSPLHF
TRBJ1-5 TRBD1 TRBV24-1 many TGTGCCACCAGTGATACAAGGGGGCACAATCAGCCCCAGCATTTT CATSDTRGHNQPQHF
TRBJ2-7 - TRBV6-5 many TGTGCCAGCAGTTTGGGGACTCTCTCCTCCTACGAGCAGTACTTC CASSLGTLSSYEQYF
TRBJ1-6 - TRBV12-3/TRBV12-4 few TGTGCCAGCAGTTTAGCGCTCGGTCAGTCCTATTCACCCCTCCACTTT CASSLALGQSYSPLHF
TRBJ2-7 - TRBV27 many TGTGCCAGCAGGAGCGCCTACGAGCAGTACTTC CASRSAYEQYF
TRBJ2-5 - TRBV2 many TGTGCCAGCAGTGGGCAAGAGACCCAGTACTTC CASSGQETQYF
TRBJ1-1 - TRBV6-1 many TGTGCCAGCAGACTACCGGACAGCTCGAACACTGAAGCTTTCTTT CASRLPDSSNTEAFF
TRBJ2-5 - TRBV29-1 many TGCAGCGTGTGGGGCGGGGGCGCGTCCCAAGAGACCCAGTACTTC CSVWGGGASQETQYF
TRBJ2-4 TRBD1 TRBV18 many TGTGCCAGCTCATCAGAAGGGGGCTATGAGAAAAACATTCAGTACTTC CASSSEGGYEKNIQYF